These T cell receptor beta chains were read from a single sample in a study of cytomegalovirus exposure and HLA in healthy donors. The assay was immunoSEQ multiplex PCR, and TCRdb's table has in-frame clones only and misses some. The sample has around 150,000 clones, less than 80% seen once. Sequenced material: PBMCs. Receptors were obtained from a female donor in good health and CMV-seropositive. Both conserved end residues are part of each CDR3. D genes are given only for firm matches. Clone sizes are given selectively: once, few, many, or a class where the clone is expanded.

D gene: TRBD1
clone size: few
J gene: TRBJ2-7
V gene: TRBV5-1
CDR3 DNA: TGCGCCAGCGGTCTGGTAGGGGGCAATGAGCAGTACTTC
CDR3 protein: CASGLVGGNEQYF

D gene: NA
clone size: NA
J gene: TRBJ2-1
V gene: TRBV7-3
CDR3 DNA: TGTGCCAGCAGCTTAACTTACTCCGACAATGAGCAGTTCTTC
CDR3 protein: CASSLTYSDNEQFF

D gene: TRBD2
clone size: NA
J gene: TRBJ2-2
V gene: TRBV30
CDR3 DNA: TGTGCCTGGAGTGTACTTGGACTAGCGGGAGTTGGGACCGGGGAGCTGTTTTTT
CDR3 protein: CAWSVLGLAGVGTGELFF

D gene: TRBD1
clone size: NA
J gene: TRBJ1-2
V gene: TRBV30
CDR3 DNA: TGTGCCTGGGAACCGGGACAGGCTAACTATGGCTACACCTTC
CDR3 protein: CAWEPGQANYGYTF

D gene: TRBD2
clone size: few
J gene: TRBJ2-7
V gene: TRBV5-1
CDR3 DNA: TGCGCCAGCAGCTTCCTAGCGGGAGGGCCTCAAGAGCAGTACTTC
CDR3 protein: CASSFLAGGPQEQYF

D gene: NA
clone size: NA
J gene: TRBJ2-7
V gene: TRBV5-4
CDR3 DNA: TGTGCCAGCAGCTTGCAGGCGACCTACGAGCAGTACTTC
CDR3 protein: CASSLQATYEQYF

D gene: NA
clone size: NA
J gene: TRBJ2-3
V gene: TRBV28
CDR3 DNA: TGTGCCAGCAGTTTAACGGGAGAAGGCACAGATACGCAGTATTTT
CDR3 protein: CASSLTGEGTDTQYF

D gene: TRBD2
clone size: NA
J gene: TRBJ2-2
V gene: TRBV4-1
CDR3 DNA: TGCGCCAGCAGCCAGGGACTAGCCAAAGGGACCGGGGAGCTGTTTTTT
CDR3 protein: CASSQGLAKGTGELFF

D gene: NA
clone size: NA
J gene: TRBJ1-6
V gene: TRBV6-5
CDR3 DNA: TGTGCCAGCAGTTACGAAGCGTATTCACCCCTCCACTTT
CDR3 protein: CASSYEAYSPLHF

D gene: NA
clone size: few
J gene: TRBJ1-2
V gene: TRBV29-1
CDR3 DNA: TGCAGCGTTGTGCGGGGGGGAACCCTAGCTAACTATGGCTACACCTTC
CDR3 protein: CSVVRGGTLANYGYTF

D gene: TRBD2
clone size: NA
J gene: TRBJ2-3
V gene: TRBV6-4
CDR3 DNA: TGTGCCAGCAGTCAACTAGCGGGAGGCACAGATACGCAGTATTTT
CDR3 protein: CASSQLAGGTDTQYF

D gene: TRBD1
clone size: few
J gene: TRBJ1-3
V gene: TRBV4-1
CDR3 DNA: TGCGCCAGCAGCCAAGATGCCCGGACAGGGGGCTCTGGAAACACCATATATTTT
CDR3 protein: CASSQDARTGGSGNTIYF

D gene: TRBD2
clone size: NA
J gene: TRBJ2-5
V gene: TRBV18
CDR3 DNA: TGTGCCAGCTCACTGTATAGCGGGGGGCAAGAGACCCAGTACTTC
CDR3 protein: CASSLYSGGQETQYF

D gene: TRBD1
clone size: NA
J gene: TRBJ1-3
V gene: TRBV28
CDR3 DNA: TGTGCCAGCAGCCCTCATGGGACAGCTGACTCTGGAAACACCATATATTTT
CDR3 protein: CASSPHGTADSGNTIYF

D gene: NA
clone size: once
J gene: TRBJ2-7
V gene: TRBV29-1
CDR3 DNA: TGCAGCGTTGAAGGTGGCTCCGAAGACGAGCAGTACTTC
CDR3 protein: CSVEGGSEDEQYF

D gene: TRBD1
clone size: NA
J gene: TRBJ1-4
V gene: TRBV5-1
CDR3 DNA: TGCGCCAGCAGCTTGGAACAGGGGAATGAAAAACTGTTTTTT
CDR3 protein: CASSLEQGNEKLFF

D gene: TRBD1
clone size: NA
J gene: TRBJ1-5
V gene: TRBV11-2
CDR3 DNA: TGTGCCAGCAGCGCCGGACAGGGCAATCAGCCCCAGCATTTT
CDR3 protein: CASSAGQGNQPQHF

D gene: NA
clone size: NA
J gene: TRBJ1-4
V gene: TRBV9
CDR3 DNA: TGTGCCAGCAGCGTAGGCGGCCGCGAGGCTGAAAAACTGTTTTTT
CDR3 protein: CASSVGGREAEKLFF

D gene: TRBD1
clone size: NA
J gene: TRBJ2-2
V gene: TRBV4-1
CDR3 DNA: TGCGCCAGCAGCCAAGGACCGGGACAGGGTCGAACCGGGGAGCTGTTTTTT
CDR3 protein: CASSQGPGQGRTGELFF

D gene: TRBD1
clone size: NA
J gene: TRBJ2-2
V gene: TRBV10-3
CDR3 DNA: TGTGCCATCAGTGGGGGACAGGGAAACACCGGGGAGCTGTTTTTT
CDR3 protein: CAISGGQGNTGELFF

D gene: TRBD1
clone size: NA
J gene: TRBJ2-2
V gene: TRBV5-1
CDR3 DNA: TGCGCCAGCAGCTCGGGACAGGGTTACACCGGGGAGCTGTTTTTT
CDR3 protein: CASSSGQGYTGELFF

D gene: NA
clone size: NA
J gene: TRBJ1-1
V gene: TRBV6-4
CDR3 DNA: TGTGCCAGCAGTGATTTTAGGGGGGAAGCTTTCTTT
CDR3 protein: CASSDFRGEAFF

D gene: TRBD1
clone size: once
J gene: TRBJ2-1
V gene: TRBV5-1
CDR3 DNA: TGCGCCAGCAGCGGGGGACAGGGGGTGAATGAGCAGTTCTTC
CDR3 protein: CASSGGQGVNEQFF

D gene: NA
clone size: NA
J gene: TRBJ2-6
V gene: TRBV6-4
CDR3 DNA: TGTGCCAGCAGTGAACGTTTAGCGGACTCTGGGGCCAACGTCCTGACTTTC
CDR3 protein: CASSERLADSGANVLTF

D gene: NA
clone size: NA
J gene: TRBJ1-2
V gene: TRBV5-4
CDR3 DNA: TGTGCCAGCAGCCCCGGGGGGCAGCTCTATGGCTACACCTTC
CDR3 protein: CASSPGGQLYGYTF

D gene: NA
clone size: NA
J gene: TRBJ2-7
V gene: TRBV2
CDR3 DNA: TGTGCCAGCAGTGCTGGGGGCGTATACGAGCAGTACTTC
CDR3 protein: CASSAGGVYEQYF

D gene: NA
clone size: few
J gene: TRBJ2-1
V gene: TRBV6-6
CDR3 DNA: TGTGCCACCAACGAACTAGCTCCCCGCAATGAGCAGTTCTTC
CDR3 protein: CATNELAPRNEQFF

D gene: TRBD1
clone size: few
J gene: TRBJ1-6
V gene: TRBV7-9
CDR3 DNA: TGTTCCAGCAGCCGCGGACAGGGTTCGGAAGCACCCCTCCACTTT
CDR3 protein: CSSSRGQGSEAPLHF

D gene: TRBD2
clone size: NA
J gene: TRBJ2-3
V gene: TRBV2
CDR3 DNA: TGTGCCAGTAAGACTAGCGGGGGCACAGATACGCAGTATTTT
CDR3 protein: CASKTSGGTDTQYF

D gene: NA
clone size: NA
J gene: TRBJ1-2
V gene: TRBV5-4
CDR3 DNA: TGCGCCAGCAGCACGACAGCCGACTATGGCTACACCTTC
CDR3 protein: CASSTTADYGYTF

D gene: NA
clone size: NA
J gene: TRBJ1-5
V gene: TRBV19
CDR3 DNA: TGTGCCAGCAACAGATACAATCAGCCCCAGCATTTT
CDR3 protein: CASNRYNQPQHF

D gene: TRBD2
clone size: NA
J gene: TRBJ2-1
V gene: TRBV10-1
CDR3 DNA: TGCGCCAGCAGCCCTGGACTAGCGGGGGGTGAGCAGTTCTTC
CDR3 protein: CASSPGLAGGEQFF

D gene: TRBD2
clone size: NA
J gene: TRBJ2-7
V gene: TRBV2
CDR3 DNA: TGTGCCAGCAGTGGGTGGGGGACTAGCGGGAGGAGTGCCTACGAGCAGTACTTC
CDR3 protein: CASSGWGTSGRSAYEQYF

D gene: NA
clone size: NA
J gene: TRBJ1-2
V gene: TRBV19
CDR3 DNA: TGTGCCAGTAGTATCTCACAGGGTTACGGCTACACCTTC
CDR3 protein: CASSISQGYGYTF

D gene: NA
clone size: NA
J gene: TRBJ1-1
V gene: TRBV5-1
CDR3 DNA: TGCGCCAGCAGCTTGGATATGGGCGCAAGGAACACTGAAGCTTTCTTT
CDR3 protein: CASSLDMGARNTEAFF

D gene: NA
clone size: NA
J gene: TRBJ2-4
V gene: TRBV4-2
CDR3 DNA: TGTGCCAGCAGCCAAGATATTGCAACGGAGGGGGGGCGGTGGGCCAAAAACATTCAGTACTTC
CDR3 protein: CASSQDIATEGGRWAKNIQYF

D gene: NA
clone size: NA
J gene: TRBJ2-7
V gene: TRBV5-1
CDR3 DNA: TGCGCCAGCAGCGTGGGAAGGAACAGGGTCAGACGAGAGGTCGAGCAGTACTTC
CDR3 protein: CASSVGRNRVRREVEQYF

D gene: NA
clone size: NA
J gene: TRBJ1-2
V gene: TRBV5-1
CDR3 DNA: TGCGCCAGCAGCAAGGACAGCTCGGGGGGCTACACCTTC
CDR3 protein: CASSKDSSGGYTF